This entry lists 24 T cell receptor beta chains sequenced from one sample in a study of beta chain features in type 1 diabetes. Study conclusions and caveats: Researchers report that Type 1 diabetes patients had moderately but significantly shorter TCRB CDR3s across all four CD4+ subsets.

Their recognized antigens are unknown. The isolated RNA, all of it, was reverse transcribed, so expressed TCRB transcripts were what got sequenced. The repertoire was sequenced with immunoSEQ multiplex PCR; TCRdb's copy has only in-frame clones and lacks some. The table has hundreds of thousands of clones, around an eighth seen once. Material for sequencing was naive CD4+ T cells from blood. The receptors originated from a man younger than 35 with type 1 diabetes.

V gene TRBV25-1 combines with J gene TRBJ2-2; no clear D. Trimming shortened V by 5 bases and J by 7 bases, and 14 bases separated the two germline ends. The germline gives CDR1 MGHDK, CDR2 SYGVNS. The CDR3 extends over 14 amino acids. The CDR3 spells CASSPIDVVGELFF. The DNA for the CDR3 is TGTGCCAGCAGTCCAATAGATGTTGTCGGGGAGCTGTTTTTT.

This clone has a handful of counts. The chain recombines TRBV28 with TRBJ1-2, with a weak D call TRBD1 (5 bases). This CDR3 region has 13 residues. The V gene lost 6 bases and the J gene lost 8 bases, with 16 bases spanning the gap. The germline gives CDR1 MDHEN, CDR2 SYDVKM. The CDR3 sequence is CASSLRVVEGYTF. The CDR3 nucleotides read TGTGCCAGCAGCCTCAGGGTGGTGGAAGGCTACACCTTC.

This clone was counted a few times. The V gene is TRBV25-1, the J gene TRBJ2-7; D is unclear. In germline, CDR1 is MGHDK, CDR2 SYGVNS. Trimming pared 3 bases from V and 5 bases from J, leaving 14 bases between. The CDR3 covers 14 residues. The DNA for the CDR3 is TGTGCCAGCAGTGATGTTGGGCACCTCCACGAGCAGTACTTC. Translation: CASSDVGHLHEQYF.

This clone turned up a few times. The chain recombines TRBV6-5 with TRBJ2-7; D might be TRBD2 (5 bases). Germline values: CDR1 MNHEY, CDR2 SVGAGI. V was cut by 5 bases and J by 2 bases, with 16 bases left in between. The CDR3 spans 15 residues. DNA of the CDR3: TGTGCCAGCAGTCCCGAGGGTTCCCTCCCCTACGAGCAGTACTTC. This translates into CASSPEGSLPYEQYF.

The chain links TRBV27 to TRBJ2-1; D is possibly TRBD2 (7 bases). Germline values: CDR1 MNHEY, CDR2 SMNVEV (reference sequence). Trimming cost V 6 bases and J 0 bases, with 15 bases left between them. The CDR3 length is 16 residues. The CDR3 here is CASRARGPSSYNEQFF. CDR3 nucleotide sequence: TGTGCCAGCAGGGCGCGGGGGCCTTCCTCCTACAATGAGCAGTTCTTC.

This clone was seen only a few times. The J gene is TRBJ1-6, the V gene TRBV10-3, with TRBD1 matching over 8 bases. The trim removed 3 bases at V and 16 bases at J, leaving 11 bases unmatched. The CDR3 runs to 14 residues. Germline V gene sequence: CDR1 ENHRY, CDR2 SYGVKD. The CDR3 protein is CAISDPGQGEVLHF. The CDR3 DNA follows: TGTGCCATCAGTGACCCTGGACAGGGTGAGGTTCTCCACTTT.

CDR3 DNA: TGCGCCAGCAGCCCCCCAGCCCCAGGTGCAGGGGCCAACGTCCTGACTTTC. This encodes CASSPPAPGAGANVLTF. This sequence joins TRBV5-1 and TRBJ2-6; no reliable D call. Germline lookup yields CDR1 SGHRS and CDR2 YFSETQ. This CDR3 has 17 residues. V lost 4 bases and J lost 4, with 18 bases in between.

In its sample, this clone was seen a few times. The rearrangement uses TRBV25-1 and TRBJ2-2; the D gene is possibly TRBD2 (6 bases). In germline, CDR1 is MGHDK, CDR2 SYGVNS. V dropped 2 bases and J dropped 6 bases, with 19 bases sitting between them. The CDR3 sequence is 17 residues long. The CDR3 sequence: CASSEVASAGSSGELFF. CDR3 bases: TGTGCCAGCAGTGAAGTAGCGTCGGCGGGGTCTTCCGGGGAGCTGTTTTTT.

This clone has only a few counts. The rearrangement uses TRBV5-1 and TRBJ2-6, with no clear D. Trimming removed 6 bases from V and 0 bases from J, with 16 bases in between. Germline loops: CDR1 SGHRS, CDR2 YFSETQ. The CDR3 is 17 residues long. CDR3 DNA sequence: TGCGCCAGCACCAACGGAAAAGCGAGCTCTGGGGCCAACGTCCTGACTTTC. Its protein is CASTNGKASSGANVLTF.

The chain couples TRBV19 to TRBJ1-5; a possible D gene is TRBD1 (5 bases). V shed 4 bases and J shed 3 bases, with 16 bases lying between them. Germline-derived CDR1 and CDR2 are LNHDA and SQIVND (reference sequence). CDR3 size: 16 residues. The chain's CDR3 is CASSKVVGASNQPQHF. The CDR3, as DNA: TGTGCCAGTAGTAAGGTAGTTGGGGCGTCCAATCAGCCCCAGCATTTT.

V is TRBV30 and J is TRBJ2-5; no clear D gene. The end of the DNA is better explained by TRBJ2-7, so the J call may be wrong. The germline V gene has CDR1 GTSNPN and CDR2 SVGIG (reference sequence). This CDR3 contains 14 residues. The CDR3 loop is CAWSVTPQAYEQYF. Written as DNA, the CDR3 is TGTGCCTGGAGTGTAACCCCGCAGGCCTACGAGCAGTACTTC.

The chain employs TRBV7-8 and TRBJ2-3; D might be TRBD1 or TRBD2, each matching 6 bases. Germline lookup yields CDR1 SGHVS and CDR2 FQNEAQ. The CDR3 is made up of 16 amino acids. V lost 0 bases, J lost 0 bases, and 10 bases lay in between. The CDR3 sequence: CASSLAGGLSTDTQYF. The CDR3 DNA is TGTGCCAGCAGCTTAGCGGGGGGCCTAAGCACAGATACGCAGTATTTT.

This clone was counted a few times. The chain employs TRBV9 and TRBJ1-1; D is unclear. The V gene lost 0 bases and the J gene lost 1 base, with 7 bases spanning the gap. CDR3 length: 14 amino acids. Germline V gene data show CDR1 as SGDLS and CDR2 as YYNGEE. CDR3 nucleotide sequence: TGTGCCAGCAGCGTAGTCGGTCCGAACACTGAAGCTTTCTTT. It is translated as CASSVVGPNTEAFF.

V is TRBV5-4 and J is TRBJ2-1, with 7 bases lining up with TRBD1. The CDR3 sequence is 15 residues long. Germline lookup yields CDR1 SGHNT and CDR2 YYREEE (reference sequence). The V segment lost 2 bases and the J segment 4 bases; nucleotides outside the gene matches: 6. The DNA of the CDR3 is TGTGCCAGCAGCTTCGGACAGGCCACATACAATGAGCAGTTCTTC. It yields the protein CASSFGQATYNEQFF.

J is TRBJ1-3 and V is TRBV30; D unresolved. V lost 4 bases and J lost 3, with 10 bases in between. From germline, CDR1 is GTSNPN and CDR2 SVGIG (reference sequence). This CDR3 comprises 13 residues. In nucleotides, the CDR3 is TGTGCCTGGACCCCAAACGGTGGAAACACCATATATTTT. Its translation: CAWTPNGGNTIYF.

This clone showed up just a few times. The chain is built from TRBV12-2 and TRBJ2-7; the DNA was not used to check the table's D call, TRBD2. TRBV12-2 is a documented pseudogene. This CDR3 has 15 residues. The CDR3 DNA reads TGTGCAAGTCGCTCTGGACGGAGGAGCTCCTACGAGCAGTACTTC. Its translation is CASRSGRRSSYEQYF.

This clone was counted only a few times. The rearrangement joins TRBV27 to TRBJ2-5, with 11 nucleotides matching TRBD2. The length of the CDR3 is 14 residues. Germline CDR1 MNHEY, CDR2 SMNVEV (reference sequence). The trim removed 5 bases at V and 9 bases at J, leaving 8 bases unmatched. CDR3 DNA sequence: TGTGCCAGCAGTCCCCTCTTAGCGGGGGGGTCCCAGTACTTC. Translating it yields CASSPLLAGGSQYF.

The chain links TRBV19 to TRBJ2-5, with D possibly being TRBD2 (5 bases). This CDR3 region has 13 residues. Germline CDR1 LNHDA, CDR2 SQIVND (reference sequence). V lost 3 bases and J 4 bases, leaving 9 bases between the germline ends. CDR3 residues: CASSIGERETQYF. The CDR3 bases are TGTGCCAGTAGTATCGGGGAGAGAGAGACCCAGTACTTC.

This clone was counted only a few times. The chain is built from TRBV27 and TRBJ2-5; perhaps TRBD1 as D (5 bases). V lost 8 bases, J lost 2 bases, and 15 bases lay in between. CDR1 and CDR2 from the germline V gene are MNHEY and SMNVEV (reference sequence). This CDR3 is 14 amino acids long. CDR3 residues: CASGRSTVQETQYF. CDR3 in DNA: TGTGCCAGCGGCCGTTCGACAGTTCAAGAGACCCAGTACTTC.

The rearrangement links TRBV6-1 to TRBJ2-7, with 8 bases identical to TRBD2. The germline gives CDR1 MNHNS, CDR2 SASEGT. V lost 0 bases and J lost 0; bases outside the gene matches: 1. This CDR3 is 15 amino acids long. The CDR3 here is CASSEASGTSYEQYF. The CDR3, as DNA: TGTGCCAGCAGTGAAGCTAGCGGGACCTCCTACGAGCAGTACTTC.

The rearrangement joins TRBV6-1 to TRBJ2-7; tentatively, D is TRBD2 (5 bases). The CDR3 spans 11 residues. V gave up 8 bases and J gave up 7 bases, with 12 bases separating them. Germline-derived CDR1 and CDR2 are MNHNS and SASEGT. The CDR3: CASGWPGEQYF. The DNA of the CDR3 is TGTGCCAGCGGCTGGCCGGGAGAGCAGTACTTC.

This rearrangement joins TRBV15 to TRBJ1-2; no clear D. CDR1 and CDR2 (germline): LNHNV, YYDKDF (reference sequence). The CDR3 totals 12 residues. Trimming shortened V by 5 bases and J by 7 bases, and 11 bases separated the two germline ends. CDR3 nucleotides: TGTGCCACCAGCCCGCCAAAGGGTGGCTACACCTTC. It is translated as CATSPPKGGYTF.

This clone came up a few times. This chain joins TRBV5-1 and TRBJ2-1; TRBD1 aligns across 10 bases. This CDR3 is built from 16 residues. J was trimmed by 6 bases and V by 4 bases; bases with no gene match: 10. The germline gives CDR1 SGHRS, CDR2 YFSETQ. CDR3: CASSAQGQGYGNEQFF. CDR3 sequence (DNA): TGCGCCAGCAGCGCACAGGGACAGGGGTACGGCAATGAGCAGTTCTTC.

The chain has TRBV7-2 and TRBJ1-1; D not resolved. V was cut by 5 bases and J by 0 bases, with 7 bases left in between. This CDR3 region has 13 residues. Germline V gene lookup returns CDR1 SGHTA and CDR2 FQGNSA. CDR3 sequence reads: CASSTRLNTEAFF. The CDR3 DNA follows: TGTGCCAGCAGCACGCGATTGAACACTGAAGCTTTCTTT.